The entry below gives a single T cell receptor (beta chain) sequence along with its context. The sample belongs to a study of blood T cell repertoires in COVID-19. Whole-study context: Whether acute or convalescent, the COVID-19 samples came from the United States, Italy and Spain.

Participant-given clinical history determined each cohort assignment. Under the authors' procedure: Nucleated cell number was recorded as an estimate derived from reference gene primer amplification. The table came from immunoSEQ multiplex PCR; TCRdb's copy has only in-frame clones and leaves some out. V, J and clone size derive from that table, while D and trimming were established from the DNA sequence. The table lists approximately 200,000 clones, around 86% of them singletons. With 4 bases removed from V and 1 base from J, the gap between germline ends came to 16 bases. Germline CDR1 SEHNR, CDR2 FQNEAQ (reference sequence). The CDR3 totals 16 residues.

The clonotype was recovered from a young man in a cohort exposed to, infected with or recovered from COVID-19 (not recorded which). This rearrangement joins TRBV7-9 to TRBJ1-1, with no clear D. The sample was PBMCs or T cells enriched from blood (not recorded which). The CDR3 DNA follows: TGTGCCAGCAGCTCATTCGGAGGTGGTCGGAACACTGAAGCTTTCTTT. Its protein product is CASSSFGGGRNTEAFF.